These 25 T cell receptor beta chains originate from one sample sequenced in a study of T cell responses to AZD1222 COVID-19 vaccine (dated by TCRdb to the early 2020s). Receptor libraries were prepared by the immunoSEQ multiplex PCR assay. TCRdb provides this immuneACCESS table in a form limited to in-frame rearrangements. Some clones are lacking; in checked studies, under half of them reflect an unresolved V gene, and why the rest are absent is not known. This sample has 50,000 to 65,000 clones in its table, and roughly 90% of those were observed once. The ten largest clones add up to 4.9% of the sample. This specimen's time point label, interpreted: baseline before first vaccination. The sample here was peripheral blood, taken on day 0 of AZD1222 vaccination. Every receptor here comes from an adult in good health.

This chain uses TRBV7-8 with TRBJ2-7; D is undetermined. This CDR3 has 15 residues. V dropped 1 base and J dropped 0 bases, with 10 bases sitting between them. Germline CDR1 and CDR2: SGHVS and FQNEAQ. CDR3 DNA sequence: TGTGCCAGCAGCTTAGGGGCCTTACGCTCCTACGAGCAGTACTTC. It translates to CASSLGALRSYEQYF.

The chain links TRBV12-3 or TRBV12-4 to TRBJ1-1, with D unresolved. V was trimmed by 4 bases and J by 2 bases, leaving 8 bases between them. This CDR3 spans 13 amino acids. The chain's CDR3 is CASSSNPNTEAFF. CDR3 sequence (DNA): TGTGCCAGCAGTTCTAACCCCAACACTGAAGCTTTCTTT.

This clone appeared a few times. This rearrangement joins TRBV6-5 to TRBJ2-1; D not certain. The CDR3 spans 14 residues. Per the germline V gene, CDR1 is MNHEY and CDR2 is SVGAGI. V was cut by 8 bases and J by 0 bases, with 11 bases left in between. The CDR3 protein is CASAFPPSYNEQFF. In nucleotides, the CDR3 is TGTGCCAGCGCATTTCCCCCCTCCTACAATGAGCAGTTCTTC.

The rearrangement joins TRBV3-1 (or the pseudogene TRBV3-2) to TRBJ1-2; weak D call: TRBD1 (6 bases). Germline V gene sequence: CDR1 LGHDT, CDR2 YNNKEL (reference sequence). CDR3 length: 15 amino acids. V lost 3 bases to trimming and J lost 3 bases, with 14 bases between them. As DNA, the CDR3 is TGTGCCAGCAGCCAGGTTCCAGGGGCCGACTATGGCTACACCTTC. This translates into CASSQVPGADYGYTF.

The chain carries TRBV6-5 and TRBJ1-4; 7 bases are a match to TRBD1. The CDR3 has 15 residues. J was trimmed by 4 bases and V by 6 bases; bases with no gene match: 8. Germline CDR1 MNHEY, CDR2 SVGAGI. In nucleotides, the CDR3 is TGTGCCAGCAGGAGAAAGGCAGGGGGTAATGAAAAACTGTTTTTT. Residues: CASRRKAGGNEKLFF.

The gene calls are TRBV11-2 and TRBJ1-2; 9 bases are a match to TRBD1. Germline lookup yields CDR1 SGHAT and CDR2 FQNNGV. The trim removed 1 base at V and 6 bases at J, leaving 9 bases unmatched. CDR3 length: 16 amino acids. This CDR3 reads CASSLAAVGQGHGYTF. In nucleotides, the CDR3 is TGTGCCAGCAGCTTAGCCGCCGTGGGACAGGGCCATGGCTACACCTTC. Full variable domain (missing parts from reference TRBV11-2 and TRBJ1-2): EAGVAQSPRYKIIEKRQSVAFWCNPISGHATLYWYQQILGQGPKLLIQFQNNGVVDDSQLPKDRFSAERLKGVDSTLKIQPAKLEDSAVYLCASSLAAVGQGHGYTFGSGTRLTVV.

J is TRBJ1-4 and V is TRBV16, with 8 positions matching TRBD1. V shed 0 bases and J 7 bases; nucleotides not matched to a gene: 4. There are 15 residues in the CDR3. Germline CDR1 KGHSY, CDR2 FQNENV. CDR3 protein: CASSQSTGDGEKLFF. The CDR3 nucleotides are TGTGCCAGCAGCCAATCGACAGGGGATGGTGAAAAACTGTTTTTT.

The chain links TRBV11-2 to TRBJ1-6; no clear D gene. With 3 bases removed from V and 0 bases from J, the gap between germline ends came to 3 bases. Germline CDR1 reads SGHAT; CDR2 reads FQNNGV. The CDR3 has 14 amino acids. CDR3 sequence reads: CASSFVSYNSPLHF. CDR3 nucleotide sequence: TGTGCCAGCAGCTTCGTCTCCTATAATTCACCCCTCCACTTT.

The chain combines TRBV2 with TRBJ1-4; D uncertain. V was trimmed by 8 bases and J by 3 bases, leaving 13 bases between them. This CDR3 comprises 14 residues. The germline gives CDR1 SNHLY, CDR2 FYNNEI. The CDR3 spells CASHPTAANEKLFF. DNA of the CDR3: TGTGCCAGCCACCCTACGGCGGCTAATGAAAAACTGTTTTTT.

The CDR3 bases are TGTGCCAGCAGCCAGGGAGTTTTTGGGGCTGAAGCTTTCTTT. This translates into CASSQGVFGAEAFF. The chain is built from TRBV27 and TRBJ1-1; a weak D match, TRBD1 (5 bases). V was pared by 6 bases and J by 6 bases, with 17 bases between. CDR1 is MNHEY and CDR2 is SMNVEV in the germline V gene (reference sequence). The CDR3 sequence is 14 residues long.

The chain uses TRBV29-1 and TRBJ2-3, with D possibly being TRBD1 or TRBD2 (5 bases each). Trimming pared 3 bases from V and 5 bases from J, leaving 9 bases between. In germline, CDR1 is SQVTM, CDR2 ANQGSEA. CDR3 length equals 12 residues. CDR3 protein: CSVDGTGDTQYF. The CDR3 DNA is TGCAGCGTTGACGGGACGGGAGATACGCAGTATTTT.

This chain links TRBV12-5 with TRBJ2-3, with 12 bases that match TRBD1. Looked up from germline, CDR1 is LGHNT and CDR2 is FRNRAP. The CDR3 consists of 19 residues. The V gene end was trimmed by 9 bases and the J gene end by 8 bases; junction bases not matched to a gene: 24. CDR3 residues: CASVGPGGTGGARRGTQYF. CDR3 nucleotide sequence: TGTGCTAGCGTCGGGCCTGGGGGGACAGGGGGCGCGCGCCGGGGTACGCAGTATTTT.

The chain recombines TRBV27 with TRBJ2-3; no clear D gene. The germline CDR1 and CDR2 sequences are MNHEY and SMNVEV (reference sequence). V was pared by 5 bases and J by 2 bases, with 8 bases between. The CDR3 consists of 13 residues. CDR3 protein: CASSPQNTDTQYF. CDR3 sequence (DNA): TGTGCCAGCAGTCCTCAAAACACAGATACGCAGTATTTT.

This CDR3 reads CASSETPWTGVGETQYF. In DNA, the CDR3 is TGTGCCAGCAGTGAAACTCCCTGGACAGGGGTGGGGGAGACCCAGTACTTC. V usage is TRBV6-1 and J usage is TRBJ2-5, with 9 nucleotides matching TRBD1. CDR1 MNHNS and CDR2 SASEGT come from the germline V gene. The ends lost 2 bases at V and 5 bases at J; junction bases unmatched: 12. CDR3 length: 17 amino acids.

This clone was observed a few times. Distinct nucleotide sequences in the sample also encode this CDR3. The genes are TRBV2 and TRBJ1-4, with D possibly TRBD1 on 5 matching bases. V was shortened by 4 bases and J by 7 bases, with 13 bases between the two germline ends. Per the germline V gene, CDR1 is SNHLY and CDR2 is FYNNEI. This CDR3 region has 14 residues. As DNA, the CDR3 is TGTGCCAGCAGTGTTAGAGGGGAGGGTGAAAAACTGTTTTTT. Amino acid sequence: CASSVRGEGEKLFF.

J is TRBJ1-6 and V is TRBV9; D is perhaps TRBD1 (5 bases). The CDR3 is 15 amino acids. Germline V CDR1 and CDR2: SGDLS, YYNGEE. Trimming took 3 bases from V and 9 from J, leaving 16 bases between them. The CDR3 DNA sequence: TGTGCCAGCAGCGCCAACGTACAGGAAGGTTCACCCCTCCACTTT. It encodes CASSANVQEGSPLHF.

This clone appeared a single time. The chain joins TRBV7-9 to TRBJ2-7, with 9 nucleotides matching TRBD1. CDR1 and CDR2 (germline): SEHNR, FQNEAQ (reference sequence). This CDR3 contains 14 residues. After removal of 3 bases from V and 2 bases from J, the junction contained 2 bases not matched to a gene. The CDR3 DNA is TGTGCCAGCAGCTTGGGGACAGGGACCTACGAGCAGTACTTC. It specifies CASSLGTGTYEQYF.

The CDR3 DNA reads TGTGCTAGTGGTCTTTACCTGGGGTTCGAGCAGTACTTC. As protein: CASGLYLGFEQYF. The chain uses TRBV12-5 and TRBJ2-7, with D unresolved. The V and J ends lost 5 bases and 6 bases respectively, with 14 bases between them. The CDR3 totals 13 residues. Per the germline V gene, CDR1 is LGHNT and CDR2 is FRNRAP.

The V gene is TRBV10-2, the J gene TRBJ2-7; D may correspond to TRBD1 or TRBD2 (6 bases each). Germline CDR1 WSHSY, CDR2 SAAADI. Deletions cut 0 bases from V and 7 bases from J, with 16 bases between. This CDR3 has 15 residues. The CDR3 protein is CASSESTGAEEEQYF. Written as DNA, the CDR3 is TGCGCCAGCAGTGAGTCGACGGGGGCCGAGGAAGAGCAGTACTTC.

In nucleotides, the CDR3 is TGCGCCAGCAGGGACAGAACTCCAGTGGACACCGGGGAGCTGTTTTTT. Translated: CASRDRTPVDTGELFF. V gene TRBV5-1 combines with J gene TRBJ2-2, with D tentatively TRBD1 (6 bases). V lost 5 bases, J lost 3 bases, and 17 bases lay in between. Germline V gives CDR1 SGHRS, CDR2 YFSETQ. This CDR3 comprises 16 residues.

This clone has more than one count but fewer than ten. The V call is TRBV7-9, the J call TRBJ2-1; D possibly corresponds to TRBD2 (5 bases). V lost 3 bases, J lost 0 bases, and 9 bases lay in between. Germline CDR1 and CDR2: SEHNR and FQNEAQ (reference sequence). This CDR3 contains 15 residues. The CDR3 DNA reads as TGTGCCAGCAGCTTTCGAGCGGCCTCCTACAATGAGCAGTTCTTC. This encodes CASSFRAASYNEQFF.

The rearrangement uses TRBV3-1 (or the pseudogene TRBV3-2) and TRBJ1-2; D perhaps matches TRBD1 (5 bases). Germline loops: CDR1 LGHDT, CDR2 YNNKEL (reference sequence). The CDR3 is 17 residues long. V shed 1 base and J shed 0 bases, with 15 bases lying between them. The CDR3 is CASSQVPLPTANYGYTF. In nucleotides, the CDR3 is TGTGCCAGCAGCCAAGTCCCGCTACCGACAGCTAACTATGGCTACACCTTC.

This chain uses TRBV28 with TRBJ1-5; TRBD1 might be the D (5 bases). Germline CDR1 and CDR2: MDHEN and SYDVKM. This CDR3 region has 13 residues. Trimming shortened V by 8 bases and J by 6 bases, and 14 bases separated the two germline ends. CDR3 bases: TGTGCCAGCCACCGGGACTTCAGTCAGCCCCAGCATTTT. It encodes CASHRDFSQPQHF.

The count of this clone is one. The chain recombines TRBV7-2 with TRBJ1-1; 10 bases fit TRBD1. Germline-derived CDR1 and CDR2 are SGHTA and FQGNSA. J lost 7 bases, V lost 5 bases, and 7 bases had no gene match. This CDR3 spans 14 amino acids. As DNA, the CDR3 is TGTGCCAGCAGCCCGAGACAGGGGGCCCTTGAAGCTTTCTTT. This gives the protein CASSPRQGALEAFF. Looking up the rest from reference TRBV7-2 and TRBJ1-1 gives the full variable domain: GAGVSQSPSNKVTEKGKDVELRCDPISGHTALYWYRQSLGQGLEFLIYFQGNSAPDKSGLPSDRFSAERTGGSVSTLTIQRTQQEDSAVYLCASSPRQGALEAFFGQGTRLTVV.

The rearrangement uses TRBV18 and TRBJ1-4; D not certain. Germline CDR1 is KGHSH and CDR2 is LQKENI. The CDR3 contains 13 residues. V lost 1 base, J lost 8 bases, and 8 bases lay in between. In DNA form, the CDR3 reads TGTGCCAGCTCACCACGGGAGGGCGAAAAACTGTTTTTT. This gives the protein CASSPREGEKLFF.